This T cell receptor (beta chain) was documented in a study of T cell repertoires in cytomegalovirus infection. TCRdb fed the reads into MiXCR, producing one record per CDR3 protein. This sample carries about 47,000 distinct CDR3 sequences, around 21% of them seen once, and the ten largest clones take roughly 50%. Germline V lookup: CDR1 SGHVS, CDR2 FNYEAQ. Trimming cost V 0 bases and J 1 base, with 12 bases left between them. The CDR3 covers 16 residues. This clonotype was detected only a few times. The antigen is not known. The chain recombines TRBV7-6 with TRBJ2-5; weak D call: TRBD1 (7 bases). Sample: CD8+ T cells from cultured PBMCs, taken from culture after CMV antigen stimulation. The receptor was isolated from a human donor in good health (CMV status not recorded). Some clones in this sample may be carry-over from other donors' samples. The CDR3, as DNA: TGTGCCAGCAGCTTAGCGGAGGGGGCCGCCCAAGAGACCCAGTACTTC. Amino acids: CASSLAEGAAQETQYF.